Listed here are 16 T cell receptor beta chains from one sample, sequenced in a study of CD4 and CD8 cells across lung adenocarcinoma regions. TCRdb passed the PCR reads through MiXCR, listing each CDR3 protein once. Among around 25,000 distinct CDR3 sequences, roughly half were seen once, and the ten largest hold 48%. The source material was CD8+ T cells from the center of a lung tumor. The receptor source for this set is a male donor with lung adenocarcinoma. The CD4 and CD8 labels of this study may be unreliable.

About this clonotype: This CDR3 is missing its conserved last phenylalanine or tryptophan, likely due to a read error. The limits of the CDR3 on the DNA are not certain, so only TCRdb's listed CDR3 is given. This chain joins TRBV10-2 and TRBJ2-5; the table's D call, TRBD2, has no DNA check behind it. CDR1 is WSHSY and CDR2 is SAAADI in the germline V gene. Including both end residues, the CDR3 is 13 amino acids long. Here the CDR3 reads CATGSGRGETQFS.

The V call is TRBV27, the J call TRBJ2-3; D not resolved. Germline assignment: CDR1 MNHEY and CDR2 SMNVEV (reference sequence). CDR3 length: 13 amino acids. V was cut by 8 bases and J by 5 bases, with 14 bases left in between. CDR3 nucleotide sequence: TGTGCCAGCGGCCGGGCAGGCAAAGATACGCAGTATTTT. Protein: CASGRAGKDTQYF.

This clonotype has ten or more counts. The CDR3 DNA reads as TGTGCCAGCACCGTCGAGAGGGGCGGTGTAGCCAAAAACATTCAGTACTTC. As protein: CASTVERGGVAKNIQYF. The chain combines TRBV6-5 with TRBJ2-4; D possibly uses TRBD1 or TRBD2 (5 bases each). The CDR3 extends over 17 amino acids. The ends were cut back, 7 bases at V and 0 bases at J, with 19 bases in the middle. Germline V gene lookup returns CDR1 MNHEY and CDR2 SVGAGI.

This clonotype has ten or more counts. The gene calls are TRBV27 and TRBJ1-2; 12 bases map to TRBD1. The CDR3 sequence is 14 residues long. V lost 10 bases to trimming and J lost 8 bases; unmatched junction nucleotides: 11. The germline CDR1 and CDR2 sequences are MNHEY and SMNVEV (reference sequence). DNA of the CDR3: TGTGCCACCACCGGGACAGGGGGCCGAATGGGCTACACCTTC. Protein product: CATTGTGGRMGYTF.

This clonotype has a count of ten or more. This may be a read error: a much more frequent sequence differs by one nucleotide. This rearrangement joins TRBV6-1 to TRBJ2-1; D perhaps matches TRBD2 (5 bases). Trimming took off 1 base at V and 10 bases at J, with 14 bases between the two ends. CDR1 is MNHNS, CDR2 SASEGT, per germline. The CDR3 loop spans 14 amino acids. The CDR3 loop reads CASSEGGRGGEQFF. The CDR3 DNA follows: TGTGCCAGCAGTGAAGGAGGCCGGGGTGGCGAGCAGTTCTTC.

This clonotype occurred many times. The chain recombines TRBV10-2 with TRBJ2-7; D is ambiguous. Germline V lookup: CDR1 WSHSY, CDR2 SAAADI. The CDR3 is made up of 13 amino acids. The ends were cut back, 0 bases at V and 1 base at J, with 4 bases in the middle. For the CDR3, the DNA is TGCGCCAGCAGTGAGTCACGGTCCTACGAGCAGTACTTC. Its translation is CASSESRSYEQYF.

This clonotype was recorded many times. The genes are TRBV6-1 and TRBJ1-1, with 8 bases lining up with TRBD1. With 6 bases clipped from V and 7 bases from J, the junction kept 10 bases outside the gene matches. The CDR3 spans 14 residues. CDR1 is MNHNS and CDR2 is SASEGT in the germline V gene. For the CDR3, the DNA is TGTGCCAGCAGAACCCAGGGGGCGGGCATTGAAGCTTTCTTT. The encoded protein is CASRTQGAGIEAFF.

This clonotype was detected many times. The gene calls are TRBV6-5 and TRBJ1-1; D uncertain. The CDR3 sequence is 11 residues long. The germline V gene encodes CDR1 MNHEY and CDR2 SVGAGI. Between the trimmed V and J ends, which lost 0 bases and 11 bases, there was a span of 7 bases. Here the CDR3 reads CASSYSGLAFF. CDR3 DNA sequence: TGTGCCAGCAGTTACTCGGGCTTGGCTTTCTTT.

This clonotype has only a few counts. This sequence joins TRBV9 and TRBJ2-7; no reliable D call. The V gene's germline CDR1 is SGDLS and CDR2 YYNGEE. The CDR3 covers 14 residues. V lost 0 bases, J lost 1 base, and 8 bases lay in between. CDR3 loop: CASSVADQSYEQYF. CDR3 DNA sequence: TGTGCCAGCAGCGTAGCCGATCAATCCTACGAGCAGTACTTC.

Comment on this clonotype: Being one base from a much bigger clone, this may be a read error. The gene calls are TRBV6-5 and TRBJ2-5; no firm D call. The CDR3 has 13 residues. V was shortened by 2 bases and J by 11 bases, with 15 bases between the two germline ends. Germline V CDR1 and CDR2: MNHEY, SVGAGI. CDR3 loop: CASSYVGWNEQYF. CDR3 DNA: TGTGCCAGCAGTTACGTCGGGTGGAATGAGCAGTACTTC.

This clonotype was counted only a few times. The J gene is TRBJ2-1, the V gene TRBV27; D is uncertain. The CDR3 loop spans 12 amino acids. Germline CDR1 MNHEY, CDR2 SMNVEV (reference sequence). The V end lost 3 bases, the J end lost 9 bases, and 9 bases lay between the germline ends. CDR3 amino acids: CASSFQASEQFF. The CDR3 coding sequence is TGTGCCAGCAGTTTCCAAGCCTCTGAGCAGTTCTTC.

The V and J genes are TRBV27 and TRBJ2-7; D not certain. The germline CDR1 and CDR2 sequences are MNHEY and SMNVEV (reference sequence). This CDR3 has 13 residues. V was trimmed by 0 bases and J by 3 bases, leaving 6 bases between them. The CDR3: CASSLSASYEQYF. The CDR3 nucleotides are TGTGCCAGCAGTTTATCGGCCAGCTACGAGCAGTACTTC.

In its sample, this clonotype was seen a few times. The chain links TRBV10-2 to TRBJ2-1; 9 bases map to TRBD2. Near its end, the DNA agrees better with TRBJ2-7, so the J call may be wrong. Per the germline V gene, CDR1 is WSHSY and CDR2 is SAAADI. The CDR3 has 17 amino acids. CDR3 in DNA: TGCGCCAGCAGTGGGGTGGGGGGTAGCGGGAGTGGATACGAGCAGTACTTC. Its translation is CASSGVGGSGSGYEQYF.

This clonotype has ten or more counts. V usage is TRBV25-1 and J usage is TRBJ2-2; D is unresolved. V shed 5 bases and J shed 3 bases, with 10 bases lying between them. Germline lookup yields CDR1 MGHDK and CDR2 SYGVNS. The CDR3 contains 14 residues. CDR3 coding DNA: TGTGCCAGCAGTAACAATATGGACACCGGGGAGCTGTTTTTT. This gives the protein CASSNNMDTGELFF.

V usage is TRBV12-3 or TRBV12-4 and J usage is TRBJ2-1; D uncertain. This CDR3 comprises 9 residues. The ends were cut back, 2 bases at V and 15 bases at J, with 5 bases in the middle. CDR3 sequence: CASSLKGFF. The CDR3 bases are TGTGCCAGCAGTTTAAAAGGGTTCTTC.

As for this clonotype: Relative to the germline gene, one junction end is altered; a read error may explain this. V usage is TRBV6-5 and J usage is TRBJ2-5; a possible D gene is TRBD2 (6 bases). Germline V gene lookup returns CDR1 MNHEY and CDR2 SVGAGI. The CDR3 loop spans 17 amino acids. CDR3 nucleotides: TGTGCCAGCAGTTCAATGGATAGACTAGTTAGCACAGAGACGCAGTACTTT. Translation gives CASSSMDRLVSTETQYF.